The 8 T cell receptor beta chains given below trace back to one sample, sequenced in a study of T cell responses to AZD1222 COVID-19 vaccine. Assay used: immunoSEQ multiplex PCR; TCRdb lists only in-frame clones, some missing. Counted here are 90,000 to 140,000 clones, 88% occurring once; the ten biggest clones make up about 9.3%. Specimen: peripheral blood, collected on day 0 of AZD1222 vaccination. These receptors all stem from an adult in good health.

The chain combines TRBV11-2 with TRBJ2-4; 11 bases are shared with TRBD1. V lost 9 bases to trimming and J lost 10 bases; unmatched junction nucleotides: 5. The CDR3 sequence is 12 residues long. The germline CDR1 and CDR2 sequences are SGHAT and FQNNGV. The CDR3, as DNA: TGTGCCAGTAGGACAGGGGGCCCGATTCAGTACTTC. This encodes CASRTGGPIQYF.

The rearrangement uses TRBV7-7 and TRBJ2-1, with 10 bases identical to TRBD2. The CDR3 runs 15 residues. With V trimmed by 4 bases and J by 2 bases, 2 bases remained unmatched. CDR1 and CDR2 from the germline V gene are SSHAT and FNYEAQ (reference sequence). The DNA for the CDR3 is TGTGCCAGCAGCTCTAGCGGGAGTGCCTACAATGAGCAGTTCTTC. Translating it yields CASSSSGSAYNEQFF.

V and J are TRBV30 and TRBJ2-1, with TRBD1 as a possible D gene (6 bases). V lost 2 bases, J lost 4 bases, and 15 bases lay in between. This CDR3 is built from 15 residues. The germline gives CDR1 GTSNPN, CDR2 SVGIG (reference sequence). The CDR3 region is CAWSKRQGRYNEQFF. Written as DNA, the CDR3 is TGTGCCTGGAGTAAACGGCAGGGGCGATACAATGAGCAGTTCTTC.

This clone has more than one count but fewer than ten. The CDR3 region is CASRTGQTYNEQFF. The CDR3 DNA reads as TGTGCCAGCAGGACGGGACAGACCTACAATGAGCAGTTCTTC. The chain employs TRBV7-9 and TRBJ2-1, with 7 bases identical to TRBD1. The CDR3 sequence is 14 residues long. Per germline, CDR1 SEHNR and CDR2 FQNEAQ (reference sequence). V shed 6 bases, J shed 2 bases, and the junction held 4 bases outside the gene matches.

This clone was seen only a few times. The V call is TRBV21-1, the J call TRBJ1-3. TRBV21-1 is a documented pseudogene. The CDR3 length is 14 residues. The CDR3 reads CASSNKLSGNTIYF. The CDR3 DNA follows: TGTGCCAGCAGCAACAAACTCTCTGGAAACACCATATATTTT.

The chain combines TRBV2 with TRBJ1-4, with 10 bases that match TRBD1. The CDR3 totals 16 residues. Germline V gives CDR1 SNHLY, CDR2 FYNNEI. Losses at the gene ends were 6 bases for V and 2 bases for J; bases not matched to a gene: 6. The CDR3 here is CASSGTGVTTNEKLFF. The CDR3 DNA follows: TGTGCCAGCAGCGGGACAGGGGTAACGACTAATGAAAAACTGTTTTTT.

The rearrangement links TRBV19 to TRBJ2-1; 11 bases map to TRBD2. Germline V gene lookup returns CDR1 LNHDA and CDR2 SQIVND (reference sequence). J was trimmed by 4 bases and V by 7 bases; bases with no gene match: 6. This CDR3 contains 15 residues. The CDR3 loop is CASTSSGRIYNEQFF. As DNA, the CDR3 is TGTGCCAGTACTTCTAGCGGGAGGATTTACAATGAGCAGTTCTTC.

The chain combines TRBV20-1 with TRBJ2-7; the match to TRBD2 covers 9 bases. With V trimmed by 3 bases and J by 6 bases, 9 bases remained unmatched. The germline V gene encodes CDR1 DFQATT and CDR2 SNEGSKA (reference sequence). The CDR3 runs to 14 residues. The DNA of the CDR3 is TGCAGTGCTAGTTCCGCGGGAGGGCCGGGCGAGCAGTACTTC. Amino acid sequence: CSASSAGGPGEQYF.